Listed below are T cell receptor beta chains from one sample, sequenced in a study of blood T cell repertoires in COVID-19. Using immunoSEQ multiplex PCR, the repertoire was profiled, and TCRdb retains in-frame clones only, with some absent. This sample yields about 210,000 clones, of which roughly 89% are seen a single time; 3% to 3.5% belongs to the top ten. Sequenced sample: PBMCs or T cells enriched from blood (not recorded which). The receptors were gathered from a woman aged 25 to 39 who had been exposed to COVID-19. The CDR3 runs from the conserved cysteine through the conserved F or W. The order of the fields is V gene, J gene, D gene, clone size, CDR3 protein, CDR3 DNA. D genes are given only for firm matches. Where a row states a size, it is once, few, many or the class of an expanded clone; other rows omit it.

>TRBV7-9|TRBJ1-4|NA|NA
CASSPNLAYNEKLFF
TGTGCCAGCAGCCCCAACCTTGCCTATAATGAAAAACTGTTTTTT
>TRBV19|TRBJ1-6|NA|NA
CASSIAGVNSPLHF
TGTGCCAGTAGTATAGCAGGGGTTAATTCACCCCTCCACTTT
>TRBV6-4|TRBJ1-2|TRBD1|NA
CASRETGANYGYTF
TGTGCCAGCAGAGAGACAGGGGCTAACTATGGCTACACCTTC
>TRBV19|TRBJ1-2|TRBD1|NA
CASSIRQGDGYTF
TGTGCCAGTAGTATACGACAGGGGGACGGCTACACCTTC
>TRBV5-4|TRBJ2-5|NA|NA
CASSRGYQETQYF
TGTGCCAGCAGCCGGGGTTACCAAGAGACCCAGTACTTC
>TRBV5-8|TRBJ2-7|NA|NA
CASSSDSYEQYF
TGTGCCAGCAGCTCGGACAGCTACGAGCAGTACTTC
>TRBV13|TRBJ2-1|TRBD2|NA
CASSLGTSGYNEQFF
TGTGCCAGCAGCTTAGGGACTAGCGGATACAATGAGCAGTTCTTC
>TRBV28|TRBJ1-2|NA|NA
CASSRETGTWGYTF
TGTGCCAGCAGCCGGGAGACCGGGACGTGGGGCTACACCTTC
>TRBV10-2|TRBJ2-7|NA|NA
CASSPVPAGSHEQYF
TGCGCCAGCAGCCCGGTTCCAGCGGGTAGTCACGAGCAGTACTTC
>TRBV6-5|TRBJ2-7|TRBD2|few
CASSFQNSGGSYEQYF
TGTGCCAGCAGTTTCCAGAACAGCGGGGGGTCCTACGAGCAGTACTTC
>TRBV7-9|TRBJ2-2|NA|NA
CASSLAGATNTGELFF
TGTGCCAGCAGCTTAGCGGGGGCGACGAACACCGGGGAGCTGTTTTTT
>TRBV6-5|TRBJ1-1|TRBD1|NA
CASSYSVRGLGEAFF
TGTGCCAGCAGTTACTCGGTAAGGGGGCTCGGTGAAGCTTTCTTT
>TRBV19|TRBJ1-5|TRBD1|NA
CASSTRQGSNQPQHF
TGTGCCAGTAGTACACGACAGGGTAGTAATCAGCCCCAGCATTTT
>TRBV30|TRBJ1-6|TRBD1|NA
CAWSGQAVASPLHF
TGTGCCTGGAGCGGACAGGCCGTAGCTTCACCCCTCCACTTT
>TRBV7-9|TRBJ2-4|NA|NA
CASSSPTLHIQYF
TGTGCCAGCAGCTCCCCGACATTGCACATTCAGTACTTC
>TRBV9|TRBJ1-4|NA|NA
CASSDQGRTNEKLFF
TGTGCCAGCAGTGACCAGGGAAGGACTAATGAAAAACTGTTTTTT
>TRBV5-5|TRBJ1-1|NA|NA
CASSSRFGGANTEAFF
TGTGCCAGCAGCTCGCGTTTTGGGGGCGCGAACACTGAAGCTTTCTTT
>TRBV7-2|TRBJ1-6|TRBD1|NA
CASSLAGDRKTSPLHF
TGTGCCAGCAGCTTAGCAGGGGACAGGAAAACCTCACCCCTCCACTTT
>TRBV3-1/TRBV3-2|TRBJ1-6|NA|NA
CASSQDWAGNSPLHF
TGTGCCAGCAGCCAAGATTGGGCGGGTAATTCACCCCTCCACTTT
>TRBV5-6|TRBJ1-5|NA|once
CASSLAWEAPSNQPQHF
TGTGCCAGCAGCTTGGCCTGGGAGGCACCTAGCAATCAGCCCCAGCATTTT
>TRBV11-2|TRBJ1-2|NA|NA
CASSLILGQGPYGYTF
TGTGCCAGCAGCTTAATTCTAGGGCAGGGTCCCTATGGCTACACCTTC
>TRBV7-2|TRBJ1-5|NA|NA
CASSAEYSNQPQHF
TGTGCCAGCAGTGCGGAGTATAGCAATCAGCCCCAGCATTTT
>TRBV10-3|TRBJ2-3|NA|NA
CAISESRVTDTQYF
TGTGCCATCAGTGAGTCGAGGGTCACAGATACGCAGTATTTT
>TRBV10-2|TRBJ2-1|NA|NA
CASSDILHSSYNEQFF
TGCGCCAGCAGTGATATTCTCCACAGCTCCTACAATGAGCAGTTCTTC
>TRBV5-1|TRBJ1-2|NA|NA
CASSLVVTGGYGYTF
TGCGCCAGCAGCTTGGTGGTGACAGGCGGATATGGCTACACCTTC
>TRBV19|TRBJ1-5|TRBD1|NA
CASSPTGGSGQPQHF
TGTGCCAGTAGCCCAACAGGGGGCAGCGGTCAGCCCCAGCATTTT
>TRBV3-1/TRBV3-2|TRBJ2-2|TRBD2|NA
CASSQGSLAGAGELFF
TGTGCCAGCAGCCAAGGATCACTAGCGGGGGCCGGGGAGCTGTTTTTT
>TRBV13|TRBJ1-1|NA|once
CASSPPNKEVAFF
TGTGCCAGCAGCCCCCCTAATAAGGAGGTCGCTTTCTTT